This TCR beta chain was observed in a study of CD8+ T cells in alopecia areata. Germline-derived CDR1 and CDR2 are MNHEY and SMNVEV (reference sequence). Trimming cost V 6 bases and J 2 bases, with 12 bases left between them. CDR3 length equals 14 residues. Sequencing relied on a cDNA template that was reverse transcribed from extracted RNA. Clones were read by immunoSEQ multiplex PCR, and TCRdb kept only the in-frame ones, dropping some. The repertoire holds about 97,000 clones, with around 38% as singletons. This rearrangement joins TRBV27 to TRBJ2-3; D is perhaps TRBD2 (7 bases). The TCR sequence derives from a human donor with alopecia areata. Sequencing was done on a sample of CD4+ T cells sorted from blood. In nucleotides, the CDR3 is TGTGCCAGCAGGGGGGGGCCGCCCACAGATACGCAGTATTTT. Amino acid sequence: CASRGGPPTDTQYF.